Listed below are T cell receptor beta chains from one sample, sequenced in a study of Ad26.COV2.S vaccination and SARS-CoV-2 variants. TCRdb's copy holds only in-frame clones and misses some; the assay was immunoSEQ multiplex PCR. This sample has 240,000 or so clones, with roughly 90% found just once. The source material was peripheral blood, sampled in a trial of Ad26.COV2.S vaccine versus placebo. The origin of the receptors is a person aged 18-65 years who received the Ad26.COV2.S COVID-19 vaccine or a placebo. Both conserved end residues are part of each CDR3. The D gene is left open where the match is weak. Expanded clones get a size class; other rows say once, few or many, or leave the size out.

d_gene: -
abundance: -
j_gene: TRBJ2-5
v_gene: TRBV3-1/TRBV3-2
CDR3nt: TGTGCCAGCAGCCAGGGGCGCGACCTCCAAGAGACCCAGTACTTC
CDR3aa: CASSQGRDLQETQYF

d_gene: TRBD2
abundance: few
j_gene: TRBJ2-3
v_gene: TRBV5-1
CDR3nt: TGCGCCAGCAGCTTGGGTGCGGGGGGACTCACAGATACGCAGTATTTT
CDR3aa: CASSLGAGGLTDTQYF

d_gene: TRBD2
abundance: -
j_gene: TRBJ2-1
v_gene: TRBV14
CDR3nt: TGTGCCAGCAGCCAAGCCTTCGGGACTAGGGGGAATGAGCAGTTCTTC
CDR3aa: CASSQAFGTRGNEQFF

d_gene: -
abundance: -
j_gene: TRBJ2-7
v_gene: TRBV27
CDR3nt: TGTGCCAGCAGTTTTCCAGCAGGGAGCTCCTACGAGCAGTACTTC
CDR3aa: CASSFPAGSSYEQYF

d_gene: -
abundance: -
j_gene: TRBJ2-1
v_gene: TRBV12-5
CDR3nt: TGTGCTAGTGGTTTGGCCTGGCTTAATGAGCAGTTCTTC
CDR3aa: CASGLAWLNEQFF

d_gene: TRBD2
abundance: few
j_gene: TRBJ2-7
v_gene: TRBV4-2
CDR3nt: TGTGCCAGCAGCCGAACTAGCGGGGGAGACTCCTCCTACGAGCAGTACTTC
CDR3aa: CASSRTSGGDSSYEQYF

d_gene: TRBD1
abundance: -
j_gene: TRBJ2-7
v_gene: TRBV6-2/TRBV6-3
CDR3nt: TGTGCCAGCAGTTACATCGGGACAGGAACCACCTACGAGCAGTACTTC
CDR3aa: CASSYIGTGTTYEQYF

d_gene: -
abundance: -
j_gene: TRBJ2-7
v_gene: TRBV28
CDR3nt: TGTGCCAGCAGTCCTTCCCCCCTTACGAAGTACGAGCAGTACTTC
CDR3aa: CASSPSPLTKYEQYF

d_gene: -
abundance: -
j_gene: TRBJ1-6
v_gene: TRBV6-6
CDR3nt: TGTGCCAGCAGCCCAGACAGGAGCTCCTATAATTCACCCCTCCACTTT
CDR3aa: CASSPDRSSYNSPLHF

d_gene: -
abundance: -
j_gene: TRBJ2-7
v_gene: TRBV28
CDR3nt: TGTGCCAGCAGTTTATACCCCTACGAGCAGTACTTC
CDR3aa: CASSLYPYEQYF

d_gene: -
abundance: -
j_gene: TRBJ2-4
v_gene: TRBV6-6
CDR3nt: TGTGCCAGCAGTTACTCTGAGGCGAGCATTCAGTACTTC
CDR3aa: CASSYSEASIQYF

d_gene: -
abundance: -
j_gene: TRBJ2-3
v_gene: TRBV5-4
CDR3nt: TGTGCCAGCAGCTTGGCTGAGGGCACCCTCGGAGATACGCAGTATTTT
CDR3aa: CASSLAEGTLGDTQYF

d_gene: -
abundance: -
j_gene: TRBJ1-2
v_gene: TRBV5-1
CDR3nt: TGCGCCAGCAGCAGGGACCTTAGAGGCTACACCTTC
CDR3aa: CASSRDLRGYTF

d_gene: -
abundance: -
j_gene: TRBJ2-7
v_gene: TRBV30
CDR3nt: TGTGCCTGGAGTGTAATGTCCTACGAGCAGTACTTC
CDR3aa: CAWSVMSYEQYF

d_gene: TRBD1
abundance: -
j_gene: TRBJ2-1
v_gene: TRBV28
CDR3nt: TGTGCCAGCAGTTTGGGGGGACAGGGGAACAATGAGCAGTTCTTC
CDR3aa: CASSLGGQGNNEQFF

d_gene: TRBD1
abundance: -
j_gene: TRBJ2-7
v_gene: TRBV5-1
CDR3nt: TGCGCCAGCAGCTCCCCGGGACAGTCCTACGAGCAGTACTTC
CDR3aa: CASSSPGQSYEQYF

d_gene: -
abundance: -
j_gene: TRBJ2-3
v_gene: TRBV10-2
CDR3nt: TGCGCCAGCAGTGTCGGGACTTCCTCTAGCACAGATACGCAGTATTTT
CDR3aa: CASSVGTSSSTDTQYF

d_gene: -
abundance: -
j_gene: TRBJ2-2
v_gene: TRBV13
CDR3nt: TGTGCCAGCAGCTCCCCACTAGGAGCCCCCACCGGGGAGCTGTTTTTT
CDR3aa: CASSSPLGAPTGELFF

d_gene: TRBD1
abundance: -
j_gene: TRBJ1-2
v_gene: TRBV6-5
CDR3nt: TGTGCCAGCAGTTCTAGACAGGGCTCTAACTATGGCTACACCTTC
CDR3aa: CASSSRQGSNYGYTF

d_gene: -
abundance: -
j_gene: TRBJ2-2
v_gene: TRBV6-6
CDR3nt: TGTGCGATGCGGGCGAACACCGGGGAGCTGTTTTTT
CDR3aa: CAMRANTGELFF

d_gene: -
abundance: -
j_gene: TRBJ2-7
v_gene: TRBV4-3
CDR3nt: TGCGCCAGCAGCCAGGCTGGGGGTGAGCAGTACTTC
CDR3aa: CASSQAGGEQYF

d_gene: TRBD2
abundance: -
j_gene: TRBJ2-5
v_gene: TRBV2
CDR3nt: TGTGCCAGCAGTGGCGGGGGGAATCGCGGGGAGACCCAGTACTTC
CDR3aa: CASSGGGNRGETQYF

d_gene: -
abundance: -
j_gene: TRBJ2-1
v_gene: TRBV5-1
CDR3nt: TGCGCCAGCAGCTTGGTGGGGACGACCAATGAGCAGTTCTTC
CDR3aa: CASSLVGTTNEQFF

d_gene: -
abundance: -
j_gene: TRBJ2-3
v_gene: TRBV7-9
CDR3nt: TGTGCCAGCAAAAAGGGGTCAGATACGCAGTATTTT
CDR3aa: CASKKGSDTQYF

d_gene: TRBD1
abundance: once
j_gene: TRBJ2-7
v_gene: TRBV27
CDR3nt: TGTGCCAGCAGTTTATCCGGGACAGGGGGCCTCAACGAGCAGTACTTC
CDR3aa: CASSLSGTGGLNEQYF

d_gene: -
abundance: -
j_gene: TRBJ2-1
v_gene: TRBV6-2/TRBV6-3
CDR3nt: TGTGCCAGCAGTTTACGGGCCTCCTACAATGAGCAGTTCTTC
CDR3aa: CASSLRASYNEQFF

d_gene: TRBD1
abundance: -
j_gene: TRBJ2-7
v_gene: TRBV9
CDR3nt: TGTGCCAGCAGCGTTGGACAGGATACCTACGAGCAGTACTTC
CDR3aa: CASSVGQDTYEQYF

d_gene: TRBD1
abundance: -
j_gene: TRBJ1-1
v_gene: TRBV19
CDR3nt: TGTGCCAGTTCGAGGGACAGAGAACAGTGGGCGAACACTGAAGCTTTCTTT
CDR3aa: CASSRDREQWANTEAFF

d_gene: -
abundance: -
j_gene: TRBJ2-3
v_gene: TRBV2
CDR3nt: TGTGCCAGCGGGACATGGACGGTGGATACGCAGTATTTT
CDR3aa: CASGTWTVDTQYF

d_gene: -
abundance: -
j_gene: TRBJ1-5
v_gene: TRBV4-2
CDR3nt: TGTGCCAGCAGCCAAGCCAGGGAGGGGAGCAATCAGCCCCAGCATTTT
CDR3aa: CASSQAREGSNQPQHF

d_gene: -
abundance: -
j_gene: TRBJ2-7
v_gene: TRBV5-1
CDR3nt: TGCGCCAGCAGCTTGGACGCAACCTACGAGCAGTACTTC
CDR3aa: CASSLDATYEQYF

d_gene: -
abundance: -
j_gene: TRBJ1-1
v_gene: TRBV6-2/TRBV6-3
CDR3nt: TGTGCCAGCAGTTTTACAGGGTACTCTGAAGCTTTCTTT
CDR3aa: CASSFTGYSEAFF

d_gene: -
abundance: -
j_gene: TRBJ2-2
v_gene: TRBV7-7
CDR3nt: TGTGCTAGCAGCATGCAGGCGTTTGACACCGGGGAGCTGTTTTTT
CDR3aa: CASSMQAFDTGELFF

d_gene: TRBD1
abundance: once
j_gene: TRBJ2-1
v_gene: TRBV19
CDR3nt: TGTGCCAGTAATAGGGGACAGGGGTACAATGAGCAGTTCTTC
CDR3aa: CASNRGQGYNEQFF

d_gene: -
abundance: -
j_gene: TRBJ2-2
v_gene: TRBV7-9
CDR3nt: TGTGCCAGCGAATACGGGGCTGACACCGGGGAGCTGTTTTTT
CDR3aa: CASEYGADTGELFF

d_gene: -
abundance: -
j_gene: TRBJ2-3
v_gene: TRBV19
CDR3nt: TGTGCCAGTAGTATAGATCTAGACACAGATACGCAGTATTTT
CDR3aa: CASSIDLDTDTQYF

d_gene: -
abundance: few
j_gene: TRBJ2-7
v_gene: TRBV28
CDR3nt: TGTGCCAGCACCCTTATGGTGAACAGTCCGGCCTACGAGCAGTACTTC
CDR3aa: CASTLMVNSPAYEQYF

d_gene: -
abundance: -
j_gene: TRBJ2-5
v_gene: TRBV7-3
CDR3nt: TGTGCCAGCAGCCCAGCTAATGAAGAGACCCAGTACTTC
CDR3aa: CASSPANEETQYF

d_gene: -
abundance: -
j_gene: TRBJ2-3
v_gene: TRBV7-2
CDR3nt: TGTGCCAGCAGCGCGGACGGGGGCACAGATACGCAGTATTTT
CDR3aa: CASSADGGTDTQYF

d_gene: -
abundance: -
j_gene: TRBJ2-7
v_gene: TRBV4-2
CDR3nt: TGTGCCAGCAGCCCGGGACGCGGCAGCTCCTACGAGCAGTACTTC
CDR3aa: CASSPGRGSSYEQYF

d_gene: -
abundance: -
j_gene: TRBJ1-4
v_gene: TRBV4-1
CDR3nt: TGCGCCAGCAGCCAGACCGGGACACTCTCTAATGAAAAACTGTTTTTT
CDR3aa: CASSQTGTLSNEKLFF

d_gene: -
abundance: -
j_gene: TRBJ1-6
v_gene: TRBV27
CDR3nt: TGTGCCAGCAGATCGCCACAGGAATATAATTCACCCCTCCACTTT
CDR3aa: CASRSPQEYNSPLHF

d_gene: -
abundance: -
j_gene: TRBJ2-3
v_gene: TRBV30
CDR3nt: TGTGCCTGGAGTGGGTATAGGGGCAGCACAGATACGCAGTATTTT
CDR3aa: CAWSGYRGSTDTQYF

d_gene: -
abundance: -
j_gene: TRBJ1-3
v_gene: TRBV11-2
CDR3nt: TGTGCCAGCAGCTCTCCCGGGACGCTAGGAAACACCATATATTTT
CDR3aa: CASSSPGTLGNTIYF

d_gene: -
abundance: once
j_gene: TRBJ2-7
v_gene: TRBV11-2
CDR3nt: TGTGCCAGCAGCTTAGGGACAGCCAACTACGAGCAGTACTTC
CDR3aa: CASSLGTANYEQYF

d_gene: -
abundance: -
j_gene: TRBJ2-7
v_gene: TRBV7-9
CDR3nt: TGTGCCAGCAGCTTAACTCGGGGACTGGGTAGCTCCTACGAGCAGTACTTC
CDR3aa: CASSLTRGLGSSYEQYF

d_gene: -
abundance: -
j_gene: TRBJ1-1
v_gene: TRBV15
CDR3nt: TGTGCCACCAGCAGAGACAGGGAGGGCGAAGCTTTCTTT
CDR3aa: CATSRDREGEAFF

d_gene: TRBD1
abundance: -
j_gene: TRBJ2-5
v_gene: TRBV28
CDR3nt: TGTGCCAGCAGCGGAACTCCAACAGGGGGCCAAGAGACCCAGTACTTC
CDR3aa: CASSGTPTGGQETQYF

d_gene: -
abundance: -
j_gene: TRBJ1-1
v_gene: TRBV6-5
CDR3nt: TGTGCCAGCCGGACGGTGAACACTGAAGCTTTCTTT
CDR3aa: CASRTVNTEAFF

d_gene: -
abundance: -
j_gene: TRBJ1-1
v_gene: TRBV10-1
CDR3nt: TGCGCCAGCAGCGCGGAACTTTATGGCACTGAAGCTTTCTTT
CDR3aa: CASSAELYGTEAFF

d_gene: -
abundance: -
j_gene: TRBJ1-6
v_gene: TRBV4-2
CDR3nt: TGTGCCAGCAGCCAAGATTGGAGTAGTAATTCACCCCTCCACTTT
CDR3aa: CASSQDWSSNSPLHF

d_gene: TRBD2
abundance: once
j_gene: TRBJ2-1
v_gene: TRBV11-2
CDR3nt: TGTGCCAGCAGCCGTGAAACGGGACTAGCGGTTTACAGTGAGCAGTTCTTC
CDR3aa: CASSRETGLAVYSEQFF

d_gene: TRBD2
abundance: -
j_gene: TRBJ2-1
v_gene: TRBV7-9
CDR3nt: TGTGCCAGCAGCTTCGGACTAGGCAATGAGCAGTTCTTC
CDR3aa: CASSFGLGNEQFF

d_gene: -
abundance: -
j_gene: TRBJ1-3
v_gene: TRBV11-2
CDR3nt: TGTGCCAGCAGCTTAGGGATAACCGGAAACACCATATATTTT
CDR3aa: CASSLGITGNTIYF

d_gene: TRBD1
abundance: -
j_gene: TRBJ2-3
v_gene: TRBV15
CDR3nt: TGTGCCACCAGCCCACGGGACAGTCGACTCACAGATACGCAGTATTTT
CDR3aa: CATSPRDSRLTDTQYF